The rows below give T cell receptor beta chains drawn from one sample of a study of tumor-infiltrating lymphocytes in localized non-small cell lung cancer. This table comes from immunoSEQ multiplex PCR, and its TCRdb copy is limited to in-frame clones, with some not included. This repertoire shows tens of thousands of clones, approximately 70% found once; its top ten account for about 15%. Sequences were obtained from lung tumor tissue. The receptors come from a human donor with non-small cell lung cancer. Both conserved end residues are part of each CDR3.

v_gene	CDR3aa
TRBV7-2	CASSTRDRGAENEQFF
TRBV7-6	CASSLEAGVVYEQYF
TRBV5-1	CASSLSTIGNTGELFF
TRBV5-6	CASSPYGQGRSYEQYF
TRBV6-1	CASRSPGTGNIQYF
TRBV19	CASKTPSGSGNTGELFF
TRBV18	CASSPFRGADTQYF
TRBV7-8	CASSPRDTNEKLFF
TRBV5-1	CASSLDGTRGETQYF
TRBV19	CASRDRTSGRLSEQFF
TRBV19	CASTPGQASGANVLTF
TRBV21-1	CASSKKDICYEQYF
TRBV5-6	CASSLGRVSEQYF
TRBV28	CATTRGVSKNIQYF
TRBV4-1	CASSQPGQGRNIQYF
TRBV18	CASSPMGTSGSHSFAEQFF
TRBV7-3	CASSLSSGATYNEQFF
TRBV10-3	CAIRSTSGRAESETQYF
TRBV4-2	CASSYTSGGNNEQFF